The clone carrying this TCR beta chain was found a few times. Its antigen is not known. Trimming shortened V by 9 bases and J by 3 bases, and 18 bases separated the two germline ends. The CDR3 has 14 residues. The sample belongs to a study of T cells in localized non-small cell lung cancer. Study conclusions and caveats: Median about 56 top-100 tumor clones were shared with paired adjacent lung. As only one tumor region underwent sequencing, heterogeneity remains possible. Increased T cell density in blood showed an association with longer overall survival. In uninvolved adjacent lung, T cell clonality reached its highest value, exceeding tumor.

The repertoire was sequenced with immunoSEQ multiplex PCR; TCRdb's copy has only in-frame clones and lacks some. There are 35,000 to 45,000 clones in the sample; 81% occur only once, and around 7.3% lies in the top ten. The rearrangement links TRBV5-3 to TRBJ1-1, with a weak D call TRBD1 (5 bases). TRBV5-3 falls under the ORF class, with uncertain function. The source of this sequence is a male donor at least 60 years old with stage II lung adenocarcinoma. The sequencing here drew on peripheral blood mononuclear cells, taken before any cancer treatment. This CDR3 is CAIRGAEEDTEAFF. CDR3 in DNA: TGTGCCATCAGAGGGGCGGAGGAAGACACTGAAGCTTTCTTT.